This TCR beta chain was identified in a study of blood T cell repertoires in COVID-19. As for the study in general: Sources were T cells, B-cell-depleted T cells, or PBMCs; the material itself was cDNA or gDNA.

Enrollment of patients from Seattle took place during active infection, with longitudinal follow-up. CDR1 is KGHSH and CDR2 is LQKENI in the germline V gene. Deletions cut 2 bases from V and 9 bases from J, with 14 bases between. CDR3 length: 15 residues. How the authors handled the data: It was from reference gene primer amplification that nucleated cell counts were estimated. Clones were sequenced by immunoSEQ multiplex PCR, and TCRdb holds only the in-frame ones, with some missing. The DNA was the basis for D and trimming; V, J and clone size are from that table. The profile shows roughly 350,000 clones, 88% of them singletons.

The sequenced sample consisted of peripheral blood. The receptor was isolated from a woman in her 70s with COVID-19, enrolled during active disease. The rearrangement uses TRBV18 and TRBJ1-6; D unclear. CDR3 in amino acids: CASSPISEEGSPLHF. DNA for the CDR3: TGTGCCAGCTCACCAATATCAGAGGAAGGTTCACCCCTCCACTTT.